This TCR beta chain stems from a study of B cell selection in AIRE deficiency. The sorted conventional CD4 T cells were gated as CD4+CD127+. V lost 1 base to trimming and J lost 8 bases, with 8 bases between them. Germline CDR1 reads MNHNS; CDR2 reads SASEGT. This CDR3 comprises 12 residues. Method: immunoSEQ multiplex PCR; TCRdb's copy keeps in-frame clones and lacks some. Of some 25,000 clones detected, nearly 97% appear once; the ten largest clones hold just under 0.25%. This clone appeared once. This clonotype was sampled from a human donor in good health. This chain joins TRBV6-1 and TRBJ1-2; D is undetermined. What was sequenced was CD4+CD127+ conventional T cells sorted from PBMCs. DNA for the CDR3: TGTGCCAGCAGTGAAGGTCTAAGAGGCTACACCTTC. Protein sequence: CASSEGLRGYTF.